Shown below are 5 T cell receptor beta chains from a single sample sequenced in a study of cytomegalovirus exposure and HLA in healthy donors. Use of 60 Vbeta and 13 Jbeta primers characterized the PCR. Data came from immunoSEQ multiplex PCR; TCRdb stores just in-frame clones and leaves some out. There are approximately 110,000 clones in the sample; roughly four fifths occur only once, and around 13% lies in the top ten. The sample was PBMCs. The receptors were sampled from an older woman in good health and CMV-seropositive.

This chain joins TRBV7-9 and TRBJ1-2; perhaps TRBD1 as D (5 bases). The germline V and J ends were trimmed by 1 base and 5 bases, with 14 bases remaining between them. Germline V CDR1 and CDR2: SEHNR, FQNEAQ (reference sequence). The CDR3 consists of 15 residues. CDR3 in DNA: TGTGCCAGCAGCTTAGGGCCTGGCAGGGAATATGGCTACACCTTC. Translating gives CASSLGPGREYGYTF. The whole variable domain, remainder taken from reference TRBV7-9 and TRBJ1-2, is DTGVSQNPRHKITKRGQNVTFRCDPISEHNRLYWYRQTLGQGPEFLTYFQNEAQLEKSRLLSDRFSAERPKGSFSTLEIQRTEQGDSAMYLCASSLGPGREYGYTFGSGTRLTVV.

The chain has TRBV5-1 and TRBJ2-7; perhaps TRBD1 as D (5 bases). The CDR3 has 13 residues. Trimming cost V 1 base and J 3 bases, with 8 bases left between them. Germline CDR1 is SGHRS and CDR2 is YFSETQ. The DNA of the CDR3 is TGCGCCAGCAGCTTGCTAGGGGACTACGAGCAGTACTTC. Residues: CASSLLGDYEQYF.

Notes on this clone: Other DNA sequences within the sample encode an identical CDR3. The rearrangement joins TRBV30 to TRBJ1-2; D is unresolved. Trimming pared 1 base from V and 4 bases from J, leaving 7 bases between. The CDR3 covers 12 residues. Germline V gene data show CDR1 as GTSNPN and CDR2 as SVGIG (reference sequence). The CDR3 here is CAWSESGYGYTF. CDR3 DNA: TGTGCCTGGAGTGAGTCAGGCTATGGCTACACCTTC.

The V call is TRBV5-1, the J call TRBJ2-1; a possible D gene is TRBD2 (6 bases). V lost 0 bases, J lost 9 bases, and 16 bases lay in between. The CDR3 length is 15 residues. Looked up from germline, CDR1 is SGHRS and CDR2 is YFSETQ. The CDR3 loop reads CASSLAGRGEGEQFF. Written as DNA, the CDR3 is TGCGCCAGCAGCTTGGCGGGGCGGGGAGAGGGTGAGCAGTTCTTC.

The chain is built from TRBV2 and TRBJ1-3; TRBD1 might be the D (5 bases). This CDR3 has 17 residues. Looked up from germline, CDR1 is SNHLY and CDR2 is FYNNEI. Trimming took 7 bases from V and 0 from J, leaving 19 bases between them. As DNA, the CDR3 is TGTGCCAGCATCGAAGGAGGGTTCGGGGCCTCTGGAAACACCATATATTTT. This codes for CASIEGGFGASGNTIYF.